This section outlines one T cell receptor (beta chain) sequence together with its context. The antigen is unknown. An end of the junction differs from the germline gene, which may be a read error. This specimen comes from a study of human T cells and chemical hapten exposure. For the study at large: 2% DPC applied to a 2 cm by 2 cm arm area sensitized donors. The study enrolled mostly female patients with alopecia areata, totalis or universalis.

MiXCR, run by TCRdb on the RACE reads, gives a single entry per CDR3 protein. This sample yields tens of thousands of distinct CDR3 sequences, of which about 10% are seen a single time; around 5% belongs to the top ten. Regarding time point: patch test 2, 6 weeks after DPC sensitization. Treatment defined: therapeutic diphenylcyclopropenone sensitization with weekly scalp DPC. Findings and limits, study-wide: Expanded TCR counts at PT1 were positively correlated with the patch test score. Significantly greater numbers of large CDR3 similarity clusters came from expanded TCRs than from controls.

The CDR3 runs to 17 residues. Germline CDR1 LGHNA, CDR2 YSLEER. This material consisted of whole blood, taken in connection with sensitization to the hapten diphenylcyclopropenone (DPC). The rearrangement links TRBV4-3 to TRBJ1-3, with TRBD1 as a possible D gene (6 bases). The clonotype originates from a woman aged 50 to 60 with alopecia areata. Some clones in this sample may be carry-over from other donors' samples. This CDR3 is CASSHGNPGVSGDTIYF. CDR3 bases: TGCGCCAGCAGCCACGGCAATCCAGGGGTCTCTGGAGACACCATATATTTT.